This passage covers 20 T cell receptor beta chains from one sample sequenced in a study of regulatory T cells in long-lasting Graves disease. The TCR beta library used iRepertoire HTBI primers with Arm-PCR amplification of CDR3. One entry per CDR3 protein results from TCRdb running MiXCR on the multiplex PCR reads. This repertoire shows a few hundred thousand distinct CDR3 sequences, roughly 21% found once; its top ten account for roughly 56%. Indicated time point: persistent/refractory GD, antithyroid drugs over 5 years with positive TRAb. There was RNA extracted from PBMCs, and the TCR library was made from it. The material was peripheral blood mononuclear cells (PBMCs), obtained when the disease was refractory, from a patient treated with antithyroid drugs. The origin of the receptors is a female donor with Graves disease.

J is TRBJ1-1 and V is TRBV4-1; 11 bases line up with TRBD1. Germline lookup yields CDR1 MGHRA and CDR2 YSYEKL. Losses at the gene ends were 1 base for V and 0 bases for J; bases not matched to a gene: 10. CDR3 length equals 19 residues. The CDR3 nucleotides read TGCGCCAGCAGCCAAGCTCCTGCGTGGACAGGGGGCATGAACACTGAAGCTTTCTTT. Its protein product is CASSQAPAWTGGMNTEAFF.

This clonotype occurred a few times. The V and J genes are TRBV20-1 and TRBJ2-7; TRBD2 matches 9 bases. The germline V gene encodes CDR1 DFQATT and CDR2 SNEGSKA (reference sequence). V lost 5 bases, J lost 4 bases, and 12 bases stayed unmatched. The CDR3 length is 15 residues. The CDR3 protein is CSAGGVAGVIYEQYF. In DNA, the CDR3 is TGCAGTGCTGGCGGTGTAGCGGGAGTGATTTACGAGCAGTACTTC.

This clonotype has at least ten counts. The chain employs TRBV3-1 and TRBJ2-5; 10 bases map to TRBD1. Per the germline V gene, CDR1 is LGHDT and CDR2 is YNNKEL (reference sequence). J lost 6 bases, V lost 1 base, and 2 bases had no gene match. This CDR3 region has 14 residues. The CDR3 spells CASSQGTGGQTQYF. CDR3 coding DNA: TGTGCCAGCAGCCAAGGGACAGGGGGTCAGACCCAGTACTTC.

CDR3 in amino acids: CASSFRQEYTEAFF. The CDR3 DNA reads as TGTGCCAGCAGTTTTCGACAGGAGTACACTGAAGCTTTCTTT. This chain uses TRBV27 with TRBJ1-1; D may be TRBD1 (6 bases). In germline, CDR1 is MNHEY, CDR2 SMNVEV (reference sequence). There are 14 residues in the CDR3. Trimming removed 3 bases at V and 3 bases at J, with 11 bases between.

This chain uses TRBV2 with TRBJ1-2, with 12 bases identical to TRBD1. Germline CDR1 is SNHLY and CDR2 is FYNNEI. The CDR3 loop spans 14 amino acids. Trimming at V came to 4 bases and at J to 7 bases, leaving 4 bases not matched to a gene. The CDR3 loop reads CASSAGTGGFGYTF. The CDR3 coding sequence is TGTGCCAGCAGTGCCGGGACAGGGGGCTTTGGCTACACCTTC.

The genes are TRBV14 and TRBJ2-7; maybe TRBD2 (6 bases). This CDR3 contains 15 residues. CDR1 is SGHDN, CDR2 FVKESK, per germline. The V end was cut by 3 bases, the J end by 1 base, with 13 bases between. CDR3 sequence: CASSQGEEGSYEQYF. DNA for the CDR3: TGTGCCAGCAGCCAGGGGGAGGAGGGGTCCTACGAGCAGTACTTC.

This clonotype was picked up a small number of times. The rearrangement uses TRBV5-5 and TRBJ2-7; 8 bases match TRBD1. After removal of 0 bases from V and 0 bases from J, the junction contained 5 bases not matched to a gene. This CDR3 is 16 amino acids long. CDR1 and CDR2 from the germline V gene are SGHKS and YYEKEE (reference sequence). The CDR3 loop reads CASSLAWTGSSYEQYF. As DNA, the CDR3 is TGTGCCAGCAGCTTGGCGTGGACAGGGAGCTCCTACGAGCAGTACTTC.

The table lists this clonotype with a few counts. The rearrangement links TRBV14 to TRBJ2-7; TRBD2 matches at 8 bases. Germline lookup yields CDR1 SGHDN and CDR2 FVKESK. V trimming: 3 bases; J trimming: 5 bases; junction bases outside the gene matches: 6. The CDR3 sequence is 14 residues long. The CDR3 spells CASSHEPGLDEQYF. In nucleotides, the CDR3 is TGTGCCAGCAGCCACGAACCGGGACTAGACGAGCAGTACTTC.

The chain joins TRBV4-3 to TRBJ1-1; 8 bases line up with TRBD1. V was pared by 0 bases and J by 6 bases, with 9 bases of the junction left unmatched. Germline lookup yields CDR1 LGHNA and CDR2 YSLEER. The CDR3 sequence is 16 residues long. As DNA, the CDR3 is TGCGCCAGCAGCCAAGAGTGGCAGGGGGCACGATCTGAAGCTTTCTTT. Translation gives CASSQEWQGARSEAFF.

CDR3 DNA sequence: TGCAGCGTCGTCCCACAAGAGACCCAGTACTTC. Its translation is CSVVPQETQYF. The genes are TRBV29-1 and TRBJ2-5; the D is unclear. Trimming took 6 bases from V and 2 from J, leaving 7 bases between them. The CDR3 has 11 amino acids. The germline gives CDR1 SQVTM, CDR2 ANQGSEA.

J is TRBJ2-2 and V is TRBV7-9, with 7 bases that match TRBD1. V was clipped by 5 bases and J by 4 bases; unmatched bases: 10. The CDR3 length is 16 residues. From germline, CDR1 is SEHNR and CDR2 FQNEAQ (reference sequence). DNA of the CDR3: TGTGCCAGCAGCGTCAACGGTAGGGGGCCCACCGGGGAGCTGTTTTTT. Translation gives CASSVNGRGPTGELFF.

This clonotype appeared many times. The chain has TRBV24-1 and TRBJ2-5; unclear D gene. CDR3 size: 14 residues. Germline CDR1 is KGHDR and CDR2 is SFDVKD. V shed 4 bases and J shed 7 bases, with 15 bases lying between them. In DNA form, the CDR3 reads TGTGCCACCAGTGAACCGGTCCGGCCAGGGACCCAGTACTTC. This sequence encodes CATSEPVRPGTQYF.

In this sample, this clonotype turned up many times. The chain carries TRBV6-1 and TRBJ2-5; D call uncertain. Germline lookup yields CDR1 MNHNS and CDR2 SASEGT. CDR3 length: 13 amino acids. The V end was cut by 6 bases, the J end by 0 bases, with 8 bases between. CDR3 in amino acids: CASSHLYQETQYF. The CDR3 nucleotides read TGTGCCAGCAGCCATCTTTACCAAGAGACCCAGTACTTC.

V is TRBV30 and J is TRBJ1-2; 9 bases fit TRBD1. V trimming: 3 bases; J trimming: 2 bases; junction bases outside the gene matches: 10. Germline V gene lookup returns CDR1 GTSNPN and CDR2 SVGIG (reference sequence). The CDR3 has 16 residues. CDR3 loop: CAWSKGLGTGNYGYTF. The CDR3 DNA sequence: TGTGCCTGGAGCAAAGGCCTTGGGACAGGGAACTATGGCTACACCTTC.

This clonotype has only a few counts. The rearrangement uses TRBV6-2 or TRBV6-3 and TRBJ2-2; D is unresolved. The V gene's germline CDR1 is MNHEY and CDR2 SVGEGT. Trimming took 2 bases from V and 6 from J, leaving 10 bases between them. The CDR3 loop spans 14 amino acids. The CDR3, as DNA: TGTGCCAGCAGTTACGTGCCCGGTCCCGGGGAGCTGTTTTTT. Translating it yields CASSYVPGPGELFF.

This clonotype turned up a few times. This chain links TRBV6-1 with TRBJ2-7, with 7 bases identical to TRBD2. After removal of 7 bases from V and 5 bases from J, the junction contained 8 bases not matched to a gene. The CDR3 runs 13 residues. Germline CDR1 reads MNHNS; CDR2 reads SASEGT. The CDR3 coding sequence is TGTGCCAGCAAAGGACTAGGGCTGCACGAGCAGTACTTC. Translated, it gives CASKGLGLHEQYF.

The V call is TRBV20-1, the J call TRBJ2-7, with TRBD1 as a possible D gene (6 bases). The germline gives CDR1 DFQATT, CDR2 SNEGSKA (reference sequence). This CDR3 comprises 16 residues. V dropped 0 bases and J dropped 5 bases, with 20 bases sitting between them. CDR3 sequence (DNA): TGCAGTGCTAGAGAATTCACAGGGACATCGCGCAACGAGCAGTACTTC. Its translation is CSAREFTGTSRNEQYF.

This clonotype was seen many times. The chain has TRBV28 and TRBJ1-2, with 12 nucleotides matching TRBD1. Germline values: CDR1 MDHEN, CDR2 SYDVKM. The CDR3 loop spans 14 amino acids. V was clipped by 7 bases and J by 8 bases; unmatched bases: 8. DNA for the CDR3: TGTGCCAGCAACTCGGGACAGGGGGCTGGGGGCTACACCTTC. Residues: CASNSGQGAGGYTF.

The DNA for the CDR3 is TGCGCCAGCAGCGTAGACAGGGGGCTAACCGAGCAGTACTTC. It encodes CASSVDRGLTEQYF. J is TRBJ2-7 and V is TRBV5-1; TRBD1 aligns across 10 bases. Per germline, CDR1 SGHRS and CDR2 YFSETQ. The CDR3 consists of 14 residues. The ends lost 4 bases at V and 6 bases at J; junction bases unmatched: 7.

This clonotype was seen more than once but under ten times. This chain uses TRBV27 with TRBJ1-2; no firm D call. CDR3 length equals 14 residues. V lost 5 bases and J lost 3, with 13 bases in between. CDR1 and CDR2 from the germline V gene are MNHEY and SMNVEV (reference sequence). The CDR3 DNA sequence: TGTGCCAGCAGTCCAGGACGGTTAGACTATGGCTACACCTTC. It specifies CASSPGRLDYGYTF.